These 9 T cell receptor beta chains originate from one sample sequenced in a study of radiation and T cells in renal cell carcinoma. Produced via immunoSEQ multiplex PCR; TCRdb's table is partial and in-frame only. The sample carries about 78,000 clones, roughly nine tenths recorded once. Stated time point: blood 4 weeks post-SBRT, at nephrectomy. Treatment reported: 15 Gy SBRT to primary tumor, nephrectomy 4 weeks later. Material: blood, obtained from a patient whose treatment included radiotherapy and nephrectomy. These TCRs come from a woman in her sixties or seventies with renal cell carcinoma.

This clone is classed as medium-sized. The chain carries TRBV6-1 and TRBJ1-1; D is ambiguous. CDR3 length: 14 residues. V shed 1 base and J shed 3 bases, with 9 bases lying between them. Looked up from germline, CDR1 is MNHNS and CDR2 is SASEGT. The CDR3 region has the DNA TGTGCCAGCAGTGAAGATGCGGAACACACTGAAGCTTTCTTT. It translates to CASSEDAEHTEAFF.

This rearrangement joins TRBV30 to TRBJ1-1; the D gene is possibly TRBD1 (6 bases). The CDR3 spans 15 residues. CDR1 is GTSNPN and CDR2 is SVGIG in the germline V gene (reference sequence). V was cut by 0 bases and J by 10 bases, with 21 bases left in between. Here the CDR3 reads CAWSVSGQRGSGAFF. The CDR3 region has the DNA TGTGCCTGGAGTGTATCAGGACAGCGTGGGTCTGGAGCTTTCTTT.

The rearrangement uses TRBV4-3 and TRBJ2-1; TRBD2 agrees at 10 bases. Germline V CDR1 and CDR2: LGHNA, YSLEER. The V and J ends lost 6 bases and 6 bases, in that order; junction bases with no gene match: 8. CDR3 length: 15 residues. DNA for the CDR3: TGCGCCAGCAGTCTCGAGCGGGGGGGATTCAATGAGCAGTTCTTC. It specifies CASSLERGGFNEQFF.

CDR3 region: CASSYRDSLNTIYF. The DNA for the CDR3 is TGTGCCAGCAGCTACCGGGACAGTTTAAACACCATATATTTT. The rearrangement uses TRBV7-2 and TRBJ1-3; 7 positions match TRBD1. The CDR3 runs 14 residues. Germline V lookup: CDR1 SGHTA, CDR2 FQGNSA. The junction had 6 bases not matched to a gene; V was cut back by 4 bases and J by 6 bases. Variable domain in full (rest from reference TRBV7-2 and TRBJ1-3): GAGVSQSPSNKVTEKGKDVELRCDPISGHTALYWYRQSLGQGLEFLIYFQGNSAPDKSGLPSDRFSAERTGGSVSTLTIQRTQQEDSAVYLCASSYRDSLNTIYFGEGSWLTVV.

V gene TRBV11-3 combines with J gene TRBJ1-3; D unresolved. Germline assignment: CDR1 SGHNT and CDR2 YENEEA. V lost 2 bases and J 0 bases, leaving 5 bases between the germline ends. This CDR3 is 14 amino acids long. CDR3 in amino acids: CASSLFNSGNTIYF. The CDR3 DNA follows: TGTGCCAGCAGCTTATTTAACTCTGGAAACACCATATATTTT.

The chain couples TRBV5-4 to TRBJ2-1; 9 nucleotides agree with TRBD2. This CDR3 spans 17 amino acids. With 4 bases clipped from V and 0 bases from J, the junction kept 8 bases outside the gene matches. Germline CDR1 reads SGHNT; CDR2 reads YYREEE (reference sequence). CDR3 bases: TGTGCCAGCAGCCAAGCGGGAGCGGGGGGCTCCTACAATGAGCAGTTCTTC. Translation gives CASSQAGAGGSYNEQFF.

V gene TRBV5-4 combines with J gene TRBJ1-1; D is uncertain. CDR3 size: 15 residues. CDR1 SGHNT and CDR2 YYREEE come from the germline V gene (reference sequence). V was pared by 0 bases and J by 1 base, with 10 bases between. CDR3 sequence reads: CASSLGGRTNTEAFF. The CDR3 bases are TGTGCCAGCAGCTTGGGGGGAAGGACGAACACTGAAGCTTTCTTT.

The V call is TRBV9, the J call TRBJ2-2; possibly TRBD2 for D (5 bases). This CDR3 has 16 residues. CDR1 is SGDLS and CDR2 is YYNGEE in the germline V gene. Trimming stripped 0 bases from V and 6 bases from J, with 15 bases between. This CDR3 reads CASSVALRARAGELFF. The CDR3 DNA is TGTGCCAGCAGCGTAGCTTTGCGGGCCCGGGCCGGGGAGCTGTTTTTT.

The chain uses TRBV19 and TRBJ1-5; D gene uncertain. CDR3 length: 16 amino acids. Germline loops: CDR1 LNHDA, CDR2 SQIVND (reference sequence). Trimming cost V 0 bases and J 3 bases, with 12 bases left between them. DNA for the CDR3: TGTGCCAGTAGTATAGAAGGGCGTGGATACAATCAGCCCCAGCATTTT. This gives the protein CASSIEGRGYNQPQHF.